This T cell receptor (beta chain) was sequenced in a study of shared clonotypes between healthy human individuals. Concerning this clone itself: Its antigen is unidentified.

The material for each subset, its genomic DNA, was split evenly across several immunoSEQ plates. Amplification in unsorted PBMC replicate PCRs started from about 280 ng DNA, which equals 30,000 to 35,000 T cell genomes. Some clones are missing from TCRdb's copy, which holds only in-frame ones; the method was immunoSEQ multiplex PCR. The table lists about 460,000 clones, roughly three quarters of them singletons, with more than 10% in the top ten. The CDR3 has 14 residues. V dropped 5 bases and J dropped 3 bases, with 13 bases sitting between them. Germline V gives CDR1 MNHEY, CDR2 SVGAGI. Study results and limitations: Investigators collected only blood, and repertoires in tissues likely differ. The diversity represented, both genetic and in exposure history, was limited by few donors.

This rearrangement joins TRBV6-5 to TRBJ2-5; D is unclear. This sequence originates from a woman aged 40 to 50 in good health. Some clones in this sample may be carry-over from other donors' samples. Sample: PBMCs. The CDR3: CASSTRTSEETQYF. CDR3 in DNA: TGTGCCAGCAGTACGCGGACCTCCGAAGAGACCCAGTACTTC.